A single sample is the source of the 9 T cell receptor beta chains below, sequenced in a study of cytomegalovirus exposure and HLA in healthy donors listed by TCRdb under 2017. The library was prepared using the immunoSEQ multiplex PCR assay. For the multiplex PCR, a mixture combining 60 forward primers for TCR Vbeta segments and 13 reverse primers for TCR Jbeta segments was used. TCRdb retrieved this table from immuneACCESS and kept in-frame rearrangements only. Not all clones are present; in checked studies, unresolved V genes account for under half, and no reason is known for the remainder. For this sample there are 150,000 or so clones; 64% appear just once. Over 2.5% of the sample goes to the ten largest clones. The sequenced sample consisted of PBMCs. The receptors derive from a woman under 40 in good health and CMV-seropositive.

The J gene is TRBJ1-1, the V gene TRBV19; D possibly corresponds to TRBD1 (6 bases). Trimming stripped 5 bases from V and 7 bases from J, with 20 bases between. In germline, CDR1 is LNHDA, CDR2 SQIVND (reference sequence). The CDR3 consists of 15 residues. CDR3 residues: CASSYRVGAADEAFF. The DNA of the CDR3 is TGTGCCAGTAGTTACAGGGTAGGCGCCGCTGATGAAGCTTTCTTT.

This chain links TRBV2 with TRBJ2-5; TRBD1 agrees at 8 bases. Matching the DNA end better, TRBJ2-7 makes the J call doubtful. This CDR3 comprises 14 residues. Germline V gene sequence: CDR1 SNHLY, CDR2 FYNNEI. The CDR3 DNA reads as TGTGCCAGCAGTGCACAGACAGGGGACTACGAGCAGTACTTC. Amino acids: CASSAQTGDYEQYF.

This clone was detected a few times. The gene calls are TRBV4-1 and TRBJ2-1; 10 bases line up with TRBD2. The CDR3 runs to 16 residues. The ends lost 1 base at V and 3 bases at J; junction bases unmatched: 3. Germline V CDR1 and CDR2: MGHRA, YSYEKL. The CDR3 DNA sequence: TGCGCCAGCAGCCAAGGGGCTAGCGGGGGCTACAATGAGCAGTTCTTC. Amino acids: CASSQGASGGYNEQFF.

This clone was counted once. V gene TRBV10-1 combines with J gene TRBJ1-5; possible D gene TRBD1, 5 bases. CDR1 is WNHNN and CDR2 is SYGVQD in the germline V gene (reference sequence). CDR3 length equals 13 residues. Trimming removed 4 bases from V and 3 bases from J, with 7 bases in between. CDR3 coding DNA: TGCGCCAGCAGTGGACAGCCCAATCAGCCCCAGCATTTT. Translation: CASSGQPNQPQHF.

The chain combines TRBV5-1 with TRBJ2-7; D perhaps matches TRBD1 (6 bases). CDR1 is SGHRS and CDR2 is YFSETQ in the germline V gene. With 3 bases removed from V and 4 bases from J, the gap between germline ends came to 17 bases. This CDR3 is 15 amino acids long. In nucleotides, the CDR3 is TGCGCCAGCAGCTGGGAGCTGGGGCAGGGGTACGAGCAGTACTTC. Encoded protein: CASSWELGQGYEQYF.

The CDR3 loop is CASSLSLGTGALYGYTF. The CDR3 DNA is TGTGCCAGCAGTTTATCTCTCGGGACAGGGGCGTTATATGGCTACACCTTC. The chain combines TRBV27 with TRBJ1-2; 10 bases are a match to TRBD1. The CDR3 is made up of 17 amino acids. J was trimmed by 5 bases and V by 0 bases; bases with no gene match: 9. Germline V lookup: CDR1 MNHEY, CDR2 SMNVEV (reference sequence).

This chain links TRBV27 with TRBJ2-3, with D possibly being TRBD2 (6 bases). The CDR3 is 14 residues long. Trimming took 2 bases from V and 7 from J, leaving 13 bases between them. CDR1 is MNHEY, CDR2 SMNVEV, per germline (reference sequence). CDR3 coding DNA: TGTGCCAGCAGTTTAGGAGGGAGCGGAAATACGCAGTATTTT. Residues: CASSLGGSGNTQYF.

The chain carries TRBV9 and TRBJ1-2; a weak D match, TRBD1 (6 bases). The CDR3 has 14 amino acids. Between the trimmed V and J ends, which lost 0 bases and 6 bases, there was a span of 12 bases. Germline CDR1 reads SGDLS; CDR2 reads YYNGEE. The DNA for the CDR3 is TGTGCCAGCAGCGTAGGGGCGGGGGCGGATGGCTACACCTTC. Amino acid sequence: CASSVGAGADGYTF.

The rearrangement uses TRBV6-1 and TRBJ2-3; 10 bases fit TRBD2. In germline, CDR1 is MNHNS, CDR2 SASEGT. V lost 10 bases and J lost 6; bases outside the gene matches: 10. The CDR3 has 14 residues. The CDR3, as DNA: TGTGCCACCGCGGGACTAGCGAGTTGGGATACGCAGTATTTT. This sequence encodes CATAGLASWDTQYF.